This section outlines one TCR beta chain sequence together with its context. The V and J ends lost 3 bases and 10 bases respectively, with 20 bases between them. The CDR3 is 16 amino acids. The germline CDR1 and CDR2 sequences are SGHRS and YFSETQ. This entry belongs to a study of blood T cell repertoires in COVID-19. Study at large: Sources were T cells, B-cell-depleted T cells, or PBMCs; the material itself was cDNA or gDNA.

Here immunoSEQ multiplex PCR was the method, and the copy in TCRdb shows in-frame clones only, minus some. The sample records about 240,000 clones, about 88% being singletons. The sequence was collected from a woman between 45 and 65 years old with COVID-19, enrolled during active disease. The rearrangement links TRBV5-1 to TRBJ1-6; D uncertain. Sequences were obtained from peripheral blood. The CDR3 bases are TGCGCCAGCAGCTCCCTGAACCGGGCCGCGGGGTCACCCCTCCACTTT. Protein sequence: CASSSLNRAAGSPLHF. The full variable domain, its missing parts supplied by reference TRBV5-1 and TRBJ1-6, is KAGVTQTPRYLIKTRGQQVTLSCSPISGHRSVSWYQQTPGQGLQFLFEYFSETQRNKGNFPGRFSGRQFSNSRSEMNVSTLELGDSALYLCASSSLNRAAGSPLHFGNGTRLTVT.